The T cell receptor beta chain described here comes from a study of blood T cells in healthy people across ages. Study results and caveats: Long-lived donors carried more naive CD4+ cells and greater diversity than aged donors.

Germline-derived CDR1 and CDR2 are SEHNR and FQNEAQ (reference sequence). J lost 5 bases, V lost 1 base, and 8 bases had no gene match. The length of the CDR3 is 18 residues. Total RNA extracted from each sample amounted to at least 6 micrograms. In the case of this clonotype: Its matching antigen is unknown.

Then a second PCR, running roughly 7 to 11 cycles, was carried out with a sample-barcoded 5' primer and a J-beta primer mix. From the 5' RACE reads, TCRdb called clonotypes with MiXCR, one entry per CDR3 protein. The sample holds approximately 1.5 million distinct CDR3 sequences, about 32% seen once. The sequence derives from a woman in her twenties or thirties in good health. Material for sequencing was blood. This chain links TRBV7-9 with TRBJ2-5, with 15 bases fitting TRBD2. CDR3: CASSLEGTSGRPPETQYF. Here the CDR3 DNA reads TGTGCCAGCAGCTTAGAAGGGACTAGCGGGAGGCCACCGGAGACCCAGTACTTC.